This T cell receptor (beta chain) was found in a study of blood T cell repertoires in COVID-19. Germline lookup yields CDR1 LNHDA and CDR2 SQIVND (reference sequence). J lost 4 bases, V lost 10 bases, and 5 bases had no gene match. The CDR3 runs to 12 residues. Per the authors' pipeline: Amplification of reference gene primers was used by the study to estimate nucleated cell counts. The protocol was immunoSEQ multiplex PCR, while the TCRdb copy is restricted to in-frame clones and leaves out a portion. That table is the source of V, J and clone size, and D and trimming were worked out from the DNA. The sample lists a few hundred thousand clones, 70% to 90% occurring once.

Source material: peripheral blood. The rearrangement uses TRBV19 and TRBJ1-1, with TRBD1 matching 8 bases. The receptor comes from a woman between 18 and 29 years old who had recovered from COVID-19. In DNA form, the CDR3 reads TGTGCCATAGGTACAGGGGGCACTGAAGCTTTCTTT. Protein sequence: CAIGTGGTEAFF.